The clone carrying this T cell receptor (beta chain) was seen more than once but under ten times. Its specificity is not known. The sample comes from a study of cytomegalovirus exposure and HLA in healthy donors. Study outcomes and limitations: A later analysis linked a missense variant in DCLRE1C to the trimming of TCR beta V and J genes.

Both 60 Vbeta primers and 13 Jbeta primers went into the PCR. Libraries were prepared by immunoSEQ multiplex PCR; TCRdb keeps only in-frame clonotypes and omits some of them. The sample records roughly 180,000 clones, more than 70% being singletons. This TCR derives from a woman aged 45-65 years in good health and CMV-seropositive. The sample comprised PBMCs.

The CDR3 region is CASSPGLAVIQETQYF. The CDR3 bases are TGTGCCAGCAGCCCAGGACTAGCGGTAATCCAAGAGACCCAGTACTTC. This chain uses TRBV5-6 with TRBJ2-5; 10 positions agree with TRBD2. The CDR3 spans 16 residues. Germline CDR1 is SGHDT and CDR2 is YYEEEE. The junction had 7 bases not matched to a gene; V was cut back by 4 bases and J by 1 base.